A selection of T cell receptor beta chains follows, all from one sample in a study of cytomegalovirus exposure and HLA in healthy donors. Assay: immunoSEQ multiplex PCR; the TCRdb copy retains only in-frame clones and omits some. The data show 170,000 or so clones, with about four fifths seen just once and 0.38% held by the top ten. Sequenced: PBMCs. The receptors were sampled from a boy aged 2-9 years in good health and CMV-seronegative. CDR3s include the opening cysteine and the closing phenylalanine or tryptophan. Each record gives: D gene, clone size, J gene, V gene, CDR3 protein, CDR3 DNA. A D gene is named only where the DNA matches it firmly. Size is omitted from some rows. Given values are once, few, many or a class for expanded clones.

D: NA; size: NA; J: TRBJ1-5; V: TRBV19; CDR3: CASSPSAQPQHF; DNA: TGTGCCAGTAGTCCAAGCGCTCAGCCCCAGCATTTT
D: TRBD1; size: NA; J: TRBJ2-7; V: TRBV5-1; CDR3: CASSPGTGLNEQYF; DNA: TGCGCCAGCAGCCCCGGGACAGGGCTTAACGAGCAGTACTTC
D: NA; size: once; J: TRBJ1-2; V: TRBV27; CDR3: CASSFTGSYGYTF; DNA: TGTGCCAGCAGTTTTACAGGGAGCTATGGCTACACCTTC
D: TRBD2; size: NA; J: TRBJ2-2; V: TRBV7-9; CDR3: CASSLVSGSTGELFF; DNA: TGTGCCAGCAGCTTAGTTAGCGGGAGTACCGGGGAGCTGTTTTTT
D: NA; size: NA; J: TRBJ1-2; V: TRBV9; CDR3: CASSVGFPSWDTKPSNYGYTF; DNA: TGTGCCAGCAGCGTAGGATTTCCCTCCTGGGACACTAAACCGTCTAACTATGGCTACACCTTC
D: TRBD2; size: few; J: TRBJ2-5; V: TRBV5-6; CDR3: CASSLAASGRADQYF; DNA: TGTGCCAGCAGCTTGGCGGCTAGCGGGAGGGCGGACCAGTACTTC
D: NA; size: NA; J: TRBJ2-5; V: TRBV20-1; CDR3: CSAQTETQYF; DNA: TGCAGTGCACAAACGGAGACCCAGTACTTC
D: NA; size: NA; J: TRBJ2-7; V: TRBV7-6; CDR3: CASSLLSRRDEQYF; DNA: TGTGCCAGCAGCTTACTGTCTCGGCGGGACGAGCAGTACTTC
D: NA; size: NA; J: TRBJ1-3; V: TRBV4-2; CDR3: CASSQEGGFHSGNTIYF; DNA: TGTGCCAGCAGCCAAGAAGGCGGCTTCCACTCTGGAAACACCATATATTTT
D: TRBD2; size: NA; J: TRBJ2-3; V: TRBV6-1; CDR3: CASSATSGRIDTQYF; DNA: TGTGCCAGCAGCGCGACTAGCGGGAGAATAGATACGCAGTATTTT
D: TRBD2; size: NA; J: TRBJ2-7; V: TRBV27; CDR3: CASSPSSGAGGEQYF; DNA: TGTGCCAGCAGTCCCTCTAGCGGGGCGGGGGGCGAGCAGTACTTC
D: TRBD2; size: NA; J: TRBJ2-1; V: TRBV27; CDR3: CASSWEGVSNEQFF; DNA: TGTGCCAGCAGTTGGGAGGGAGTTAGCAATGAGCAGTTCTTC
D: NA; size: NA; J: TRBJ1-1; V: TRBV9; CDR3: CASSVEGGREAFF; DNA: TGTGCCAGCAGCGTAGAGGGGGGGCGGGAAGCTTTCTTT
D: TRBD1; size: NA; J: TRBJ2-1; V: TRBV10-2; CDR3: CASRDAGGDFHNEQFF; DNA: TGCGCCAGCAGAGACGCAGGGGGCGACTTCCACAATGAGCAGTTCTTC
D: TRBD1; size: NA; J: TRBJ2-2; V: TRBV19; CDR3: CASSNRGQTGELFF; DNA: TGTGCCAGTTCTAACAGGGGTCAAACCGGGGAGCTGTTTTTT
D: NA; size: NA; J: TRBJ2-1; V: TRBV6-5; CDR3: CASSYPGRSGEQFF; DNA: TGTGCCAGCAGTTACCCAGGGAGGTCCGGTGAGCAGTTCTTC
D: TRBD1; size: NA; J: TRBJ1-2; V: TRBV19; CDR3: CASSPTGQGAYYGYTF; DNA: TGTGCCAGTAGCCCCACCGGGCAGGGGGCTTACTATGGCTACACCTTC
D: TRBD2; size: few; J: TRBJ2-5; V: TRBV27; CDR3: CASSLLGGAGETQYF; DNA: TGTGCCAGCAGTTTATTGGGGGGAGCGGGGGAGACCCAGTACTTC
D: TRBD1; size: few; J: TRBJ1-5; V: TRBV27; CDR3: CASTSGQLNQPQHF; DNA: TGTGCCAGCACTTCGGGACAGCTCAATCAGCCCCAGCATTTT
D: NA; size: NA; J: TRBJ2-7; V: TRBV20-1; CDR3: CSAPNGYEQYF; DNA: TGCAGTGCCCCTAACGGGTACGAGCAGTACTTC
D: NA; size: NA; J: TRBJ1-4; V: TRBV6-5; CDR3: CASSSLGGWNEKLFF; DNA: TGTGCCAGCAGTTCCCTCGGGGGATGGAATGAAAAACTGTTTTTT
D: NA; size: few; J: TRBJ2-3; V: TRBV4-1; CDR3: CASRSFGGDTQYF; DNA: TGCGCCAGCAGGAGCTTTGGAGGAGATACGCAGTATTTT
D: TRBD1; size: NA; J: TRBJ1-1; V: TRBV6-6; CDR3: CASSYPGQGEEAFF; DNA: TGTGCCAGCAGTTACCCGGGACAGGGGGAAGAAGCTTTCTTT
D: TRBD2; size: NA; J: TRBJ2-3; V: TRBV7-3; CDR3: CASSLGLDVDTQYF; DNA: TGTGCCAGCAGCTTAGGACTAGACGTAGATACGCAGTATTTT